The 26 T cell receptor beta chains given below trace back to one sample, sequenced in a study of early T cells in non-severe SARS-CoV-2 infection. TCRdb reprocessed the 5' RACE reads via MiXCR and lists one record per CDR3 protein. This table holds about 73,000 distinct CDR3 sequences, roughly 15% found once. The sample comprised whole blood. The source is an adult who was a healthcare worker with PCR-confirmed SARS-CoV-2 infection or an uninfected control (not recorded which).

The sample holds a few counts of this clonotype. V and J are TRBV28 and TRBJ2-7; D is possibly TRBD1 or TRBD2 (5 bases each). Trimming cost V 4 bases and J 5 bases, with 15 bases left between them. The V gene's germline CDR1 is MDHEN and CDR2 SYDVKM. The CDR3 length is 14 residues. CDR3 protein: CASSSWDVSHEQYF. The CDR3 region has the DNA TGTGCCAGCAGTTCATGGGACGTTTCCCACGAGCAGTACTTC.

This clonotype has only a few counts. The DNA for the CDR3 is TGTGCCAGCAGGGCGCGGGGGGGTGGCAATCAGCCCCAGCATTTT. Residues: CASRARGGGNQPQHF. The gene calls are TRBV2 and TRBJ1-5, with D possibly matching TRBD1 (5 bases). This CDR3 has 15 amino acids. CDR1 and CDR2 (germline): SNHLY, FYNNEI. V shed 6 bases and J shed 2 bases, with 14 bases lying between them.

This chain joins TRBV29-1 and TRBJ2-3; no clear D. Germline CDR1 SQVTM, CDR2 ANQGSEA. The CDR3 loop spans 12 amino acids. The V gene lost 8 bases and the J gene lost 3 bases, with 12 bases spanning the gap. Here the CDR3 reads CSFRAITDTQYF. CDR3 bases: TGCAGCTTCCGGGCCATTACAGATACGCAGTATTTT.

The J gene is TRBJ1-4, the V gene TRBV9; a possible D gene is TRBD1 (5 bases). Germline V gives CDR1 SGDLS, CDR2 YYNGEE. Trimming stripped 4 bases from V and 1 base from J, with 11 bases between. This CDR3 contains 15 residues. The CDR3 is CASSPGRVTNEKLFF. CDR3 in DNA: TGTGCCAGCAGCCCAGGCAGGGTAACTAATGAAAAACTGTTTTTT.

The J gene is TRBJ1-2, the V gene TRBV19, with D perhaps TRBD1 (6 bases). Germline lookup yields CDR1 LNHDA and CDR2 SQIVND (reference sequence). Trimming took off 3 bases at V and 8 bases at J, with 19 bases between the two ends. The CDR3 is 15 residues long. The CDR3 sequence is CASSMGRGGSSGYTF. The CDR3 nucleotides are TGTGCCAGTAGTATGGGCAGGGGAGGATCGAGCGGCTACACCTTC.

In its sample, this clonotype was seen a few times. The V call is TRBV20-1, the J call TRBJ2-3; D not resolved. The germline gives CDR1 DFQATT, CDR2 SNEGSKA (reference sequence). V shed 6 bases and J shed 2 bases, with 6 bases lying between them. The CDR3 sequence is 11 residues long. The CDR3, as DNA: TGCAGTGCGGCCGACACAGATACGCAGTATTTT. Its translation: CSAADTDTQYF.

This chain links TRBV6-1 with TRBJ1-1; 8 bases agree with TRBD1. V was clipped by 3 bases and J by 4 bases; unmatched bases: 1. CDR1 is MNHNS, CDR2 SASEGT, per germline. This CDR3 contains 13 residues. CDR3 protein: CASSDRGLTEAFF. The CDR3 nucleotides read TGTGCCAGCAGTGACAGGGGGCTCACTGAAGCTTTCTTT.

The rearrangement uses TRBV18 and TRBJ1-5; 9 bases agree with TRBD1. The ends lost 3 bases at V and 0 bases at J; junction bases unmatched: 3. This CDR3 has 16 amino acids. Per the germline V gene, CDR1 is KGHSH and CDR2 is LQKENI. The CDR3 bases are TGTGCCAGCTCACCCCGGGACAGGGTTAGCAATCAGCCCCAGCATTTT. This translates into CASSPRDRVSNQPQHF.

The chain recombines TRBV21-1 with TRBJ1-2; the DNA was not compared with TRBD1, the D call given in the table. TRBV21-1 is assigned pseudogene status. This CDR3 comprises 14 residues. CDR3 bases: TGTGCCAGCAGCACCCTCGACAGAGGCTATGGCTACACCTTC. Residues: CASSTLDRGYGYTF.

The CDR3 DNA sequence: TGTGCCAGCAGTGAAGCGCTTCAGACAGCTATTTACAATGAGCAGTTCTTC. It encodes CASSEALQTAIYNEQFF. J is TRBJ2-1 and V is TRBV2; D is possibly TRBD1 (5 bases). V lost 0 bases and J 4 bases, leaving 16 bases between the germline ends. The CDR3 is 17 amino acids. Germline loops: CDR1 SNHLY, CDR2 FYNNEI. The variable domain in full, with the rest retrieved from reference TRBV2 and TRBJ2-1, is EPEVTQTPSHQVTQMGQEVILRCVPISNHLYFYWYRQILGQKVEFLVSFYNNEISEKSEIFDDQFSVERPDGSNFTLKIRSTKLEDSAMYFCASSEALQTAIYNEQFFGPGTRLTVL.

This clonotype was seen only a few times. The chain employs TRBV4-3 and TRBJ2-3, with 9 bases matching TRBD2. With 4 bases clipped from V and 2 bases from J, the junction kept 7 bases outside the gene matches. The CDR3 totals 16 residues. The germline CDR1 and CDR2 sequences are LGHNA and YSLEER. The CDR3 is CASSLEAGGNTDTQYF. DNA of the CDR3: TGCGCCAGCAGCCTAGAAGCGGGGGGTAACACAGATACGCAGTATTTT.

This clonotype turned up a few times. The chain recombines TRBV20-1 with TRBJ2-7; D is perhaps TRBD1 (6 bases). V was cut by 1 base and J by 0 bases, with 10 bases left in between. The CDR3 covers 14 residues. In germline, CDR1 is DFQATT, CDR2 SNEGSKA (reference sequence). CDR3 sequence reads: CSARGGQGSYEQYF. CDR3 nucleotides: TGCAGTGCTAGAGGGGGGCAGGGCTCCTACGAGCAGTACTTC.

This clonotype was seen only a few times. The chain recombines TRBV28 with TRBJ1-3; maybe TRBD1 (6 bases). CDR1 is MDHEN and CDR2 is SYDVKM in the germline V gene. This CDR3 comprises 15 residues. Trimming cost V 6 bases and J 0 bases, with 12 bases left between them. CDR3 in amino acids: CASRSQGYSGNTIYF. DNA for the CDR3: TGTGCCAGCAGATCACAGGGTTACTCTGGAAACACCATATATTTT.

There are a few counts of this clonotype. The V and J genes are TRBV3-1 and TRBJ1-1; weak D call: TRBD1 (5 bases). V was cut by 0 bases and J by 0 bases, with 8 bases left in between. The CDR3 has 15 amino acids. Looked up from germline, CDR1 is LGHDT and CDR2 is YNNKEL (reference sequence). The CDR3 is CASSQDFRVNTEAFF. The CDR3 DNA sequence: TGTGCCAGCAGCCAAGATTTCAGGGTGAACACTGAAGCTTTCTTT.

V usage is TRBV9 and J usage is TRBJ2-1; 8 nucleotides align to TRBD2. The germline V gene encodes CDR1 SGDLS and CDR2 YYNGEE. J lost 6 bases, V lost 4 bases, and 9 bases had no gene match. The CDR3 sequence is 15 residues long. CDR3 DNA sequence: TGTGCCAGCAGCAAGGCCGCACTAGCGGTCAATGAGCAGTTCTTC. It translates to CASSKAALAVNEQFF.

This clonotype was observed at least ten times. The chain carries TRBV18 and TRBJ1-4; tentative D call: TRBD1 (5 bases). This CDR3 comprises 14 residues. Trimming removed 3 bases from V and 8 bases from J, with 13 bases in between. Germline V gives CDR1 KGHSH, CDR2 LQKENI. The CDR3 is CASSPDGGGEKLFF. DNA for the CDR3: TGTGCCAGCTCACCCGATGGGGGTGGAGAAAAACTGTTTTTT.

The J gene is TRBJ1-1, the V gene TRBV4-1, with D unresolved. CDR1 MGHRA and CDR2 YSYEKL come from the germline V gene. Deletions cut 3 bases from V and 7 bases from J, with 6 bases between. There are 11 residues in the CDR3. The CDR3 DNA follows: TGCGCCAGCAGCCATCGGTGTGAAGCTTTCTTT. It yields the protein CASSHRCEAFF.

This rearrangement joins TRBV7-9 to TRBJ2-3; 7 nucleotides agree with TRBD2. In germline, CDR1 is SEHNR, CDR2 FQNEAQ (reference sequence). J gave up 5 bases and V 7 bases, and 9 bases lay outside the gene matches. CDR3 length: 14 amino acids. For the CDR3, the DNA is TGTGCCAGCACCCTTGCTAGCGGACAAGATACGCAGTATTTT. Its translation is CASTLASGQDTQYF.

This clonotype was observed many times. The chain couples TRBV7-2 to TRBJ1-6, with 9 bases that match TRBD1. This CDR3 is 15 amino acids long. Germline V gene data show CDR1 as SGHTA and CDR2 as FQGNSA. With V trimmed by 6 bases and J by 5 bases, 5 bases remained unmatched. CDR3 sequence (DNA): TGTGCCAGCAGAACTGGGGACAGGGATAATTCACCCCTCCACTTT. Translated: CASRTGDRDNSPLHF.

This clonotype came up many times. V gene TRBV11-1 combines with J gene TRBJ2-7; no reliable D call. Germline V gives CDR1 SGHAT, CDR2 FQDESV (reference sequence). The CDR3 contains 14 residues. Trimming took 2 bases from V and 1 from J, leaving 9 bases between them. The CDR3 is CASSLSRNSYEQYF. CDR3 DNA: TGTGCCAGCAGCTTATCTCGAAATTCCTACGAGCAGTACTTC.

J is TRBJ2-5 and V is TRBV5-1, with 10 nucleotides matching TRBD1. V lost 3 bases and J lost 1; bases outside the gene matches: 3. The CDR3 is 15 residues long. CDR1 and CDR2 from the germline V gene are SGHRS and YFSETQ. The CDR3 nucleotides read TGCGCCAGCAGCTATCGGACAGGGGGCCAAGAGACCCAGTACTTC. It specifies CASSYRTGGQETQYF.

This clonotype appeared many times. The rearrangement uses TRBV11-1 and TRBJ1-1; no definite D call. The CDR3 length is 15 residues. V lost 0 bases and J lost 2, with 10 bases in between. Germline values: CDR1 SGHAT, CDR2 FQDESV (reference sequence). The CDR3 spells CASSLAMAGNTEAFF. The CDR3 DNA reads TGTGCCAGCAGCTTAGCGATGGCGGGAAACACTGAAGCTTTCTTT. Drawing the rest from reference TRBV11-1 and TRBJ1-1, the complete variable domain is EAEVAQSPRYKITEKSQAVAFWCDPISGHATLYWYRQILGQGPELLVQFQDESVVDDSQLPKDRFSAERLKGVDSTLKIQPAELGDSAMYLCASSLAMAGNTEAFFGQGTRLTVV.

This clonotype was observed a handful of times. The V gene is TRBV7-2, the J gene TRBJ2-2; D is ambiguous. The CDR3 has 14 amino acids. Germline CDR1 reads SGHTA; CDR2 reads FQGNSA. Trimming stripped 1 base from V and 3 bases from J, with 6 bases between. CDR3 DNA sequence: TGTGCCAGCAGCTTAGACTTCCACACCGGGGAGCTGTTTTTT. Amino acids: CASSLDFHTGELFF.

This clonotype was counted between two and nine times. The chain employs TRBV6-6 and TRBJ1-3; the D gene is possibly TRBD1 (5 bases). CDR1 MNHNY and CDR2 SVGAGI come from the germline V gene (reference sequence). Deletions cut 7 bases from V and 1 base from J, with 14 bases between. The CDR3 runs to 15 residues. CDR3 nucleotide sequence: TGTGCCAGCACCTTAGGGGCCGGTTCTGGAAACACCATATATTTT. Translation: CASTLGAGSGNTIYF.

This chain uses TRBV5-5 with TRBJ1-3; perhaps TRBD1 as D (6 bases). V lost 4 bases, J lost 8 bases, and 13 bases lay in between. Germline V lookup: CDR1 SGHKS, CDR2 YYEKEE (reference sequence). The CDR3 covers 13 residues. CDR3 sequence: CASSHPGAHTIYF. CDR3 DNA sequence: TGTGCCAGCAGCCACCCAGGGGCGCACACCATATATTTT. Looking up the rest from reference TRBV5-5 and TRBJ1-3 gives the full variable domain: DAGVTQSPTHLIKTRGQQVTLRCSPISGHKSVSWYQQVLGQGPQFIFQYYEKEERGRGNFPDRFSARQFPNYSSELNVNALLLGDSALYLCASSHPGAHTIYFGEGSWLTVV.

In its sample, this clonotype was seen many times. V is TRBV7-3 and J is TRBJ2-7, with 11 bases lining up with TRBD1. The CDR3 sequence is 16 residues long. The germline V gene encodes CDR1 SGHTA and CDR2 FQGTGA. V lost 9 bases, J lost 5 bases, and 15 bases stayed unmatched. The CDR3, as DNA: TGTGCCAGACGAGTGACGTACGGACAGGGGGCCCACGAGCAGTACTTC. It yields the protein CARRVTYGQGAHEQYF.